This T cell receptor (beta chain) was profiled in a study of graft-versus-host responses after intestinal transplantation. From germline, CDR1 is KGHSH and CDR2 LQKENI. Trimming removed 5 bases from V and 7 bases from J; junction bases left unmatched: 10. This CDR3 is 16 amino acids long. TCRdb keeps only in-frame clones here, not all; method: immunoSEQ multiplex PCR. Of around 120,000 clones in the sample, 85% to 95% were seen once. Points on this clone: Its specificity is not known.

This rearrangement joins TRBV18 to TRBJ1-5; 11 positions agree with TRBD1. The sample consisted of unstimulated CD4+ T cells sorted from spleen or lymph node cells, taken before intestinal transplant. This receptor was taken from a human donor who received an intestinal transplant. The CDR3 spells CASSFSGTGGGQPQHF. CDR3 DNA sequence: TGTGCCAGCTCATTTTCCGGGACAGGGGGTGGACAGCCCCAGCATTTT. The variable domain in full, with the rest retrieved from reference TRBV18 and TRBJ1-5, is NAGVMQNPRHLVRRRGQEARLRCSPMKGHSHVYWYRQLPEEGLKFMVYLQKENIIDESGMPKERFSAEFPKEGPSILRIQQVVRGDSAAYFCASSFSGTGGGQPQHFGDGTRLSIL.